This T cell receptor (beta chain) is from a study of PD-L1 blockade in urothelial cancer. The wider study: Analyses used blood from 3 weeks (second dose) and 6 weeks after treatment start. Blood gave a median roughly 150,000 T cells.

There are 19 residues in the CDR3. V trimming: 1 base; J trimming: 2 bases; junction bases outside the gene matches: 13. Findings and limits, study-wide: Stronger expansion of tumor-associated clones in blood at 3 weeks distinguished durable-benefit patients.

Concerning this clone itself: Its antigen is unidentified.

Time point indicated: peripheral blood 6 weeks after treatment start. Sequencing used immunoSEQ multiplex PCR; TCRdb keeps in-frame clones, though not all of them. The repertoire includes about 43,000 clones, approximately 83% of them detected once, and more than 12% sits in the top ten. The input for sequencing was PBMCs, taken around atezolizumab (anti-PD-L1) treatment. This TCR came from a man in his 60s with urothelial cancer. The rearrangement uses TRBV23-1 and TRBJ2-4; the match to TRBD1 covers 8 bases. TRBV23-1 is marked as an open reading frame, function uncertain. CDR3 amino acids: CASSQYLGTGPLTKNIQYF. In nucleotides, the CDR3 is TGCGCCAGCAGTCAATATTTGGGGACAGGCCCTCTGACCAAAAACATTCAGTACTTC.